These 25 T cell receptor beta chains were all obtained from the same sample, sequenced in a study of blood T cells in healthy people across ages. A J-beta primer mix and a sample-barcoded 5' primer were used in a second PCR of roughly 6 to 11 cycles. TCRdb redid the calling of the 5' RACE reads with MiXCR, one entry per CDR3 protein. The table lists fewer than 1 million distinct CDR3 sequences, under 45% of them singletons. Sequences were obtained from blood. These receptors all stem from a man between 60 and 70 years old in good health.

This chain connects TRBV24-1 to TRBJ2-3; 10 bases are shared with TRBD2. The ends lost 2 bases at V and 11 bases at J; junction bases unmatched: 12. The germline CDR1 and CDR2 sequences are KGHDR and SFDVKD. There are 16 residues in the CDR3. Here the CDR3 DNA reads TGTGCCACCAGTGATTCTCTAGCGGGGGCTTACAATGAGCAGTATTTT. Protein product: CATSDSLAGAYNEQYF.

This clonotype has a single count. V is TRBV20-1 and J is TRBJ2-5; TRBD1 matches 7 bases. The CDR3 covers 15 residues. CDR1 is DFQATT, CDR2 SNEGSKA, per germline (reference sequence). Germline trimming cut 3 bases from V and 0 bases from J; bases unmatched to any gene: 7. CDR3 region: CSASPLDRDQETQYF. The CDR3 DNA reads TGCAGTGCTAGTCCCTTAGACAGGGACCAAGAGACCCAGTACTTC.

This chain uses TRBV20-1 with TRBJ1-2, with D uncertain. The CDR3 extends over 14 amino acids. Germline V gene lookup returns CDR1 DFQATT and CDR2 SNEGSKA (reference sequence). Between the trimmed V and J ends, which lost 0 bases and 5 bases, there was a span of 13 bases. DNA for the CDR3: TGCAGTGCTAGAGAACAGTATCGAAGTTATGGCTACACCTTC. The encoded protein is CSAREQYRSYGYTF.

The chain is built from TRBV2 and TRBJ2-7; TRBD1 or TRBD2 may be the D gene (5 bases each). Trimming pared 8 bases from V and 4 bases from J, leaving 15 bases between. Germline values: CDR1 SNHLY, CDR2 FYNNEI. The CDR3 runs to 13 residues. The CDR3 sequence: CASGGAAGYEQYF. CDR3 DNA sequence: TGTGCCAGCGGGGGAGCAGCTGGTTACGAGCAGTACTTC.

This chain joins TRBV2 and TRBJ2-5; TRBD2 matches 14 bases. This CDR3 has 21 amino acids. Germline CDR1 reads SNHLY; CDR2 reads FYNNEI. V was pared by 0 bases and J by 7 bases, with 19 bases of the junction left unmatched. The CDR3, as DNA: TGTGCCAGCAGTGAAGCGGTCTTGGGACTAGCGGGGGAGCTCCCGGAAGGGACCCAGTACTTC. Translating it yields CASSEAVLGLAGELPEGTQYF.

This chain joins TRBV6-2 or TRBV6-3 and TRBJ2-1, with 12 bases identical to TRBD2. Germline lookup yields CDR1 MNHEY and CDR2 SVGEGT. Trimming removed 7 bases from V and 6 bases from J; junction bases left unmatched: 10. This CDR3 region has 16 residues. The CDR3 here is CASMDRLAGVSNEQFF. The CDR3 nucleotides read TGTGCCAGCATGGATAGACTAGCGGGAGTGAGCAATGAGCAGTTCTTC.

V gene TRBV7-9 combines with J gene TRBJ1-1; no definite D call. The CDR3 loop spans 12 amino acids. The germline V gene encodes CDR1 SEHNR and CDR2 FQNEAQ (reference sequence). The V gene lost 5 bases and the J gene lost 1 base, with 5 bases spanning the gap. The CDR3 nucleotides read TGTGCCAGCAGCATCAAGAACACTGAAGCTTTCTTT. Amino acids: CASSIKNTEAFF. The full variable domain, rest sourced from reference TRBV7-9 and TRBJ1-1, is DTGVSQNPRHKITKRGQNVTFRCDPISEHNRLYWYRQTLGQGPEFLTYFQNEAQLEKSRLLSDRFSAERPKGSFSTLEIQRTEQGDSAMYLCASSIKNTEAFFGQGTRLTVV.

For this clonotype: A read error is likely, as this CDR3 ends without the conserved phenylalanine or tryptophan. CDR3 nucleotides: TGCAGTGCAACTTCCGGGACTGGATACAATGAGCAGTTCTTA. This sequence encodes CSATSGTGYNEQFL. V and J are TRBV20-1 and TRBJ2-1; D might be TRBD2 (6 bases). Germline V gene lookup returns CDR1 DFQATT and CDR2 SNEGSKA (reference sequence). There are 14 residues in the CDR3. The ends were cut back, 6 bases at V and 4 bases at J, with 16 bases in the middle.

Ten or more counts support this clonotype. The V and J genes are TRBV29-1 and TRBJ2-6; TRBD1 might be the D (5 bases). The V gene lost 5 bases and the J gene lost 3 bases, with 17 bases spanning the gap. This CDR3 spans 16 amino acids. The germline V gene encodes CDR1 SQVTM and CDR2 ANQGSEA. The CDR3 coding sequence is TGCAGCGTTTTGGCGCCAGGGCTAATTGGGGCCAACGTCCTGACTTTC. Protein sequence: CSVLAPGLIGANVLTF.

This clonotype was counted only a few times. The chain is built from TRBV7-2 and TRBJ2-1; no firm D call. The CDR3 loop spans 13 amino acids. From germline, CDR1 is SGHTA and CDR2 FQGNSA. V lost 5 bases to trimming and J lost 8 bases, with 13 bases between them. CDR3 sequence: CASSPVLIDEQFF. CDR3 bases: TGTGCCAGCAGCCCCGTCCTTATCGATGAGCAGTTCTTC. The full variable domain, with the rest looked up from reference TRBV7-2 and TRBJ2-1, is GAGVSQSPSNKVTEKGKDVELRCDPISGHTALYWYRQSLGQGLEFLIYFQGNSAPDKSGLPSDRFSAERTGGSVSTLTIQRTQQEDSAVYLCASSPVLIDEQFFGPGTRLTVL.

The CDR3 spells CATEGTGAQYF. The CDR3 DNA is TGTGCCACCGAGGGGACCGGCGCGCAGTATTTT. The gene calls are TRBV7-9 and TRBJ2-3; D may correspond to TRBD1 or TRBD2 (5 bases each). The CDR3 spans 11 residues. The ends were cut back, 10 bases at V and 10 bases at J, with 15 bases in the middle. CDR1 and CDR2 from the germline V gene are SEHNR and FQNEAQ (reference sequence).

The CDR3 spells CASSQRRGTYNEQFF. CDR3 nucleotides: TGCGCCAGCAGTCAACGTCGGGGGACCTACAATGAGCAGTTCTTC. This chain joins TRBV4-3 and TRBJ2-1, with TRBD2 as a possible D gene (6 bases). This CDR3 contains 15 residues. V lost 6 bases and J lost 2, with 14 bases in between. Per germline, CDR1 LGHNA and CDR2 YSLEER.

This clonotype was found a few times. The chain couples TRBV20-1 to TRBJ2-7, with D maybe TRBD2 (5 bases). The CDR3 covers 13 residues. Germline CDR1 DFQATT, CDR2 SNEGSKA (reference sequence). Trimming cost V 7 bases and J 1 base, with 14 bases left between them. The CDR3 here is CSVRAGPSYEQYF. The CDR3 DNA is TGCAGTGTTCGTGCGGGCCCTTCCTACGAGCAGTACTTC.

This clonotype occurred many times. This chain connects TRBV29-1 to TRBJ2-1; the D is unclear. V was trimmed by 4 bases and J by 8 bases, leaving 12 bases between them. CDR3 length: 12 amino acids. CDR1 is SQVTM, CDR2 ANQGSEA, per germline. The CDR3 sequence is CSVAGNWDEQFF. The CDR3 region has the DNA TGCAGCGTTGCAGGTAACTGGGATGAGCAGTTCTTC.

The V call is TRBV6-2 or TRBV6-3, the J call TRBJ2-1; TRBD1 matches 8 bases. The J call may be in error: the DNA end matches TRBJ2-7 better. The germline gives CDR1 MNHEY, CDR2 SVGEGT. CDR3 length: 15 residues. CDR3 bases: TGTGCCAGCAGTTACCTGCGACAGGGGCGGTACGAGCAGTACTTC. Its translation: CASSYLRQGRYEQYF.

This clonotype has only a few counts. CDR3: CASSERAGGRWETQYF. The CDR3 bases are TGTGCCAGCAGTGAGAGGGCGGGGGGCCGGTGGGAGACCCAGTACTTC. The chain has TRBV2 and TRBJ2-5; 8 positions match TRBD2. The germline CDR1 and CDR2 sequences are SNHLY and FYNNEI. J lost 5 bases, V lost 3 bases, and 11 bases had no gene match. CDR3 length equals 16 residues.

The CDR3 here is CASSRDGLTGNTIYF. The CDR3 nucleotides are TGTGCCAGCAGCCGAGACGGACTGACTGGAAACACCATATATTTT. This chain uses TRBV11-2 with TRBJ1-3, with D unresolved. The CDR3 contains 15 residues. The V end was cut by 5 bases, the J end by 2 bases, with 13 bases between. Germline V gene lookup returns CDR1 SGHAT and CDR2 FQNNGV.

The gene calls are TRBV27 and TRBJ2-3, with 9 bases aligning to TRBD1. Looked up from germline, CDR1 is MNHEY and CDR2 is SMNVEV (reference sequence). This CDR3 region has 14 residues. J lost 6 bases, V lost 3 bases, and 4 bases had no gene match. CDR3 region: CASSFAGTGDTQYF. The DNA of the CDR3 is TGTGCCAGCAGTTTCGCTGGGACAGGGGATACGCAGTATTTT.

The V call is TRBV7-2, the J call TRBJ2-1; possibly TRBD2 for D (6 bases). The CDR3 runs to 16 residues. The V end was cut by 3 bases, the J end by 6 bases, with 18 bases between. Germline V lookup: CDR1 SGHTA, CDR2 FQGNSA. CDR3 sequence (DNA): TGTGCCAGCAGCTTCCTTGGCCTAACGCGGGGCAATGAGCAGTTCTTC. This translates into CASSFLGLTRGNEQFF. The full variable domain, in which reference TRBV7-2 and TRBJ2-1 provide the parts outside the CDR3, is GAGVSQSPSNKVTEKGKDVELRCDPISGHTALYWYRQSLGQGLEFLIYFQGNSAPDKSGLPSDRFSAERTGGSVSTLTIQRTQQEDSAVYLCASSFLGLTRGNEQFFGPGTRLTVL.

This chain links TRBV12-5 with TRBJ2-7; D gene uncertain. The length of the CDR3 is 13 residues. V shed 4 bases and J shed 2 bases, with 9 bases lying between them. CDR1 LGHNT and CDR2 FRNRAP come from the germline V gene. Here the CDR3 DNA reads TGTGCTAGTGGTTCCTACAGTACCTACGAGCAGTACTTC. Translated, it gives CASGSYSTYEQYF.

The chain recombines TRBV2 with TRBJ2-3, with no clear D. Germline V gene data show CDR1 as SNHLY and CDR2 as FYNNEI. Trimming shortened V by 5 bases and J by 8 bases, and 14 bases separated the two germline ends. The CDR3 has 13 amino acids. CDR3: CASSRALEATQYF. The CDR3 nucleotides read TGTGCCAGCAGTCGGGCTCTTGAGGCTACGCAGTATTTT.

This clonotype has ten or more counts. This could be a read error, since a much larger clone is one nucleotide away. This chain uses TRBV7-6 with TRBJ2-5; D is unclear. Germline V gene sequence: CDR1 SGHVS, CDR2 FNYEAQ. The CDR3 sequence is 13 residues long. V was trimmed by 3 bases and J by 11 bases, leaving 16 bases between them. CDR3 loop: CASSFQSYNEQYF. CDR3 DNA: TGTGCCAGCAGCTTCCAATCATACAATGAGCAGTACTTC.

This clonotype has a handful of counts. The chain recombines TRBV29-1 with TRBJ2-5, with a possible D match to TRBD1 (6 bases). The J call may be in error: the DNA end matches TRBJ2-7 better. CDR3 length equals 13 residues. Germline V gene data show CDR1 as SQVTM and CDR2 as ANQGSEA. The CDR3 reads CSVSGVLSYEQYF. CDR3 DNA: TGCAGCGTTTCAGGGGTACTGTCTTACGAGCAGTACTTC.

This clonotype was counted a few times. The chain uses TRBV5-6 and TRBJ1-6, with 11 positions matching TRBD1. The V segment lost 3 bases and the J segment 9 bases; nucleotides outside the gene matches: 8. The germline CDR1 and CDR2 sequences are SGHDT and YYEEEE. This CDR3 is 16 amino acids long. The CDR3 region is CASSSGPDRGRSPLHF. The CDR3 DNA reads TGTGCCAGCAGCTCCGGCCCGGACAGGGGGCGTTCACCCCTCCACTTT.

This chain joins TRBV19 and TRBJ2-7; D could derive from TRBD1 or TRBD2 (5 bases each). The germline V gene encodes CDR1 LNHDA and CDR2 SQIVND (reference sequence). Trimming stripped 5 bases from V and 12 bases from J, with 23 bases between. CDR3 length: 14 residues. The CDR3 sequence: CASSSNGGLDDLYF. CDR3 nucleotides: TGTGCCAGTAGTTCCAATGGGGGTTTGGACGACTTGTACTTC.